What follows are 3 T cell receptor beta chains derived from one specimen sequenced in a study of blood T cell repertoires in COVID-19. Assay: immunoSEQ multiplex PCR; the TCRdb copy retains only in-frame clones and omits some. The data contain roughly 200,000 clones, 84% of them singletons. The specimen was peripheral blood. The receptors derive from a woman of 80 years or more with active or convalescent COVID-19.

The chain recombines TRBV5-4 with TRBJ2-2; perhaps TRBD1 as D (7 bases). V was trimmed by 4 bases and J by 5 bases, leaving 15 bases between them. Germline V CDR1 and CDR2: SGHNT, YYREEE (reference sequence). The length of the CDR3 is 15 residues. The CDR3 loop reads CASSHPPGGTGELFF. CDR3 bases: TGTGCCAGCAGCCATCCCCCAGGGGGGACCGGGGAGCTGTTTTTT. The whole variable domain, filled in from reference TRBV5-4 and TRBJ2-2, reads ETGVTQSPTHLIKTRGQQVTLRCSSQSGHNTVSWYQQALGQGPQFIFQYYREEENGRGNFPPRFSGLQFPNYSSELNVNALELDDSALYLCASSHPPGGTGELFFGEGSRLTVL.

The chain is built from TRBV5-1 and TRBJ2-1; 7 nucleotides align to TRBD2. The germline V gene has CDR1 SGHRS and CDR2 YFSETQ. The CDR3 is 15 amino acids. V dropped 3 bases and J dropped 8; count of bases not matched to a gene: 11. CDR3 residues: CASSSRVSGVDEQFF. CDR3 nucleotides: TGCGCCAGCAGCTCCCGAGTGAGCGGGGTGGATGAGCAGTTCTTC.

This clone has only a few counts. The chain uses TRBV3-1 (or the pseudogene TRBV3-2) and TRBJ1-5, with TRBD1 identical over 7 bases. Trimming at V came to 6 bases and at J to 8 bases, leaving 10 bases not matched to a gene. Germline CDR1 LGHDT, CDR2 YNNKEL (reference sequence). CDR3 size: 14 residues. CDR3 sequence reads: CASRVGGRGEPQHF. DNA for the CDR3: TGTGCCAGCAGGGTTGGGGGCAGGGGGGAGCCCCAGCATTTT.